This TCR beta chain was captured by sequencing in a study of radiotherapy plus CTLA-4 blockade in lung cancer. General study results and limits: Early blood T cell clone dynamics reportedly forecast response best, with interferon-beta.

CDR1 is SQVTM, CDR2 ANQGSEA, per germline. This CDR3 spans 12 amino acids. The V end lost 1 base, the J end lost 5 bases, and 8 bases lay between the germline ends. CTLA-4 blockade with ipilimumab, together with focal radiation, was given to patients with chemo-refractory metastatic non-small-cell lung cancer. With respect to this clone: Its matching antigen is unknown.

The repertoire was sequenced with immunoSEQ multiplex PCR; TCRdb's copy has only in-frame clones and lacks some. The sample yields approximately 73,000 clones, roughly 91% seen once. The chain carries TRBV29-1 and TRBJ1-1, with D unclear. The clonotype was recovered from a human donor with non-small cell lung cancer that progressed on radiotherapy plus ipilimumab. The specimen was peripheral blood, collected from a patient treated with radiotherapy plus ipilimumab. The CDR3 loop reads CSVEGSGTEAFF. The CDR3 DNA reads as TGCAGCGTTGAAGGGTCGGGGACTGAAGCTTTCTTT.